A selection of T cell receptor beta chains follows, all from one sample in a study of control samples from healthy donors and cancer patients. The method was immunoSEQ multiplex PCR; TCRdb's version includes in-frame clones alone and lacks a portion of them. This table has 80,000 to 100,000 clones, around three quarters appearing once. Sequenced material: blood. The receptors derive from a woman between 25 and 40 years old in good health. Each CDR3 is given with its conserved first and last residue. The D gene is left open where the match is weak. For some rows the clone size is stated as once, few or many, or as a class when expanded; others skip it.

clone_size: NA; j_call: TRBJ1-2; v_call: TRBV4-3; d_call: NA; cdr3_aa: CASSQDLGASNYGYTF; cdr3_nt: TGCGCCAGCAGCCAAGACTTGGGGGCGTCTAACTATGGCTACACCTTC
clone_size: NA; j_call: TRBJ2-2; v_call: TRBV5-4; d_call: NA; cdr3_aa: CASSPRRVMNTGELFF; cdr3_nt: TGTGCCAGCAGCCCTCGAAGAGTGATGAACACCGGGGAGCTGTTTTTT
clone_size: NA; j_call: TRBJ2-3; v_call: TRBV18; d_call: TRBD1; cdr3_aa: CASSPSLTRTGGAGSTDTQYF; cdr3_nt: TGTGCCAGCTCACCAAGCCTCACGAGGACAGGGGGCGCGGGGAGCACAGATACGCAGTATTTT
clone_size: NA; j_call: TRBJ1-2; v_call: TRBV7-9; d_call: NA; cdr3_aa: CASSLGQSHGYTF; cdr3_nt: TGTGCCAGCAGCTTGGGACAATCTCATGGCTACACCTTC
clone_size: NA; j_call: TRBJ1-1; v_call: TRBV18; d_call: NA; cdr3_aa: CASSPVGSGNTEAFF; cdr3_nt: TGTGCCAGCTCACCGGTAGGGAGCGGGAACACTGAAGCTTTCTTT
clone_size: NA; j_call: TRBJ1-4; v_call: TRBV7-8; d_call: TRBD1; cdr3_aa: CASSLGIQGGTNEKLFF; cdr3_nt: TGTGCCAGCAGCTTAGGAATACAGGGGGGCACTAATGAAAAACTGTTTTTT
clone_size: NA; j_call: TRBJ1-2; v_call: TRBV2; d_call: NA; cdr3_aa: CASTRQPGYGYTF; cdr3_nt: TGTGCCAGCACCAGACAGCCTGGGTATGGCTACACCTTC
clone_size: NA; j_call: TRBJ1-2; v_call: TRBV27; d_call: TRBD1; cdr3_aa: CASSAGTGKLYGYTF; cdr3_nt: TGTGCCAGCAGTGCCGGGACAGGGAAACTCTATGGCTACACCTTC
clone_size: NA; j_call: TRBJ1-2; v_call: TRBV7-2; d_call: TRBD1; cdr3_aa: CASSLGQGVYGYTF; cdr3_nt: TGTGCCAGCAGCTTGGGACAGGGCGTTTATGGCTACACCTTC
clone_size: once; j_call: TRBJ2-6; v_call: TRBV7-2; d_call: NA; cdr3_aa: CASSFGGSGANVLTF; cdr3_nt: TGTGCCAGCAGCTTTGGGGGGTCTGGGGCCAACGTCCTGACTTTC
clone_size: NA; j_call: TRBJ1-1; v_call: TRBV9; d_call: NA; cdr3_aa: CASSLSRGTEAFF; cdr3_nt: TGTGCCAGCAGCCTGAGCCGGGGCACTGAAGCTTTCTTT
clone_size: NA; j_call: TRBJ2-2; v_call: TRBV15; d_call: NA; cdr3_aa: CATSRDQGTGELFF; cdr3_nt: TGTGCCACCAGCAGAGATCAGGGCACCGGGGAGCTGTTTTTT
clone_size: few; j_call: TRBJ1-6; v_call: TRBV4-3; d_call: NA; cdr3_aa: CASSPTLVSPLHF; cdr3_nt: TGCGCCAGCAGCCCCACCCTAGTATCACCCCTCCACTTT
clone_size: NA; j_call: TRBJ1-4; v_call: TRBV5-4; d_call: TRBD1; cdr3_aa: CASSEGAANEKLFF; cdr3_nt: TGTGCCAGCAGCGAGGGGGCAGCTAATGAAAAACTGTTTTTT
clone_size: NA; j_call: TRBJ2-2; v_call: TRBV16; d_call: NA; cdr3_aa: CASSRRGGNTGELFF; cdr3_nt: TGTGCCAGCAGTCGTAGAGGGGGTAACACCGGGGAGCTGTTTTTT